The sequence of this T cell receptor beta chain was determined in a study of T cell repertoires in ileal Crohn's disease. In the study overall: At surgery, 30% to 35% of patients smoked, with median disease duration about eight years. Study conclusions and caveats: Mucosal expansions were suggested to be mainly CD8 T cells.

Germline V gene sequence: CDR1 SGHTA, CDR2 FQGNSA. This CDR3 spans 15 amino acids. The V and J ends lost 2 bases and 1 base respectively, with 11 bases between them. The data were produced by immunoSEQ multiplex PCR, yet TCRdb's version contains in-frame clones alone and is incomplete. The profile shows about 17,000 clones, 75% to 90% of them singletons. About this clone: Its antigen is unknown.

Patients were adults with ileal or ileocolonic Crohn's disease needing resection. This chain connects TRBV7-2 to TRBJ1-1; no reliable D call. Sequencing input: ileal tissue. The clonotype originates from an adult with Crohn's disease. The CDR3 is CASSLSGRKNTEAFF. CDR3 DNA sequence: TGTGCCAGCAGCTTATCAGGAAGGAAGAACACTGAAGCTTTCTTT.